This T cell receptor (delta chain) was sequenced for a study of gamma-delta chains in newborns, infants, children. Study at large: Innate gammadelta T cells reportedly expand polyclonally right after birth, driven by microbial exposure, per the title.

TCRdb re-processed the reads via CATT. Altogether about 1,200 delta-chain clones are present, 1.1% being singletons, with the ten largest covering roughly a third. CDR1 is GEAIGNYY, CDR2 EKD, per germline. The CDR3 length is 15 residues. The sample holds a few counts of this clone. Being one base from a much bigger clone, this may be a read error. This same CDR3 is encoded by further DNA sequences in the sample. Sequencing was done on a sample of blood. The chain links TRDV2 to TRDJ1; a possible D gene is TRDD3 (6 bases). The clonotype was recovered from a child in good health. CDR3 in DNA: TGTGCCTGCGACACCCTGGGGACCTACACCGATAAACTCATCTTT. Amino acid sequence: CACDTLGTYTDKLIF.